This T cell receptor beta chain was sequenced for a study of cytomegalovirus exposure and HLA in healthy donors. Study conclusions and caveats: A few CMV-associated chains were confirmed in vitro to be specific for CMV antigens. When analyzed later, a missense DCLRE1C variant was found to be linked to TCR beta V- and J-gene trimming. Analyses of presence and absence presupposed an approximately uniform sequencing depth across donors.

From germline, CDR1 is SGHAT and CDR2 FQNNGV. The CDR3 length is 18 residues. The trim removed 0 bases at V and 9 bases at J, leaving 15 bases unmatched. For this clone: What it binds is unknown.

PCR employed 60 Vbeta and 13 Jbeta primers. Some clones are missing from TCRdb's copy, which holds only in-frame ones; the method was immunoSEQ multiplex PCR. Altogether over 150,000 clones are present, over 65% being singletons, with the ten largest covering less than 3.5%. The sample taken for sequencing was PBMCs. The rearrangement joins TRBV11-2 to TRBJ2-2; TRBD1 matches at 8 bases. This sequence originates from a woman under 40 in good health and CMV-seronegative. This CDR3 is CASSLEAVDRVFRRELFF. Here the CDR3 DNA reads TGTGCCAGCAGCTTAGAAGCGGTGGACAGGGTTTTCCGTCGGGAGCTGTTTTTT.